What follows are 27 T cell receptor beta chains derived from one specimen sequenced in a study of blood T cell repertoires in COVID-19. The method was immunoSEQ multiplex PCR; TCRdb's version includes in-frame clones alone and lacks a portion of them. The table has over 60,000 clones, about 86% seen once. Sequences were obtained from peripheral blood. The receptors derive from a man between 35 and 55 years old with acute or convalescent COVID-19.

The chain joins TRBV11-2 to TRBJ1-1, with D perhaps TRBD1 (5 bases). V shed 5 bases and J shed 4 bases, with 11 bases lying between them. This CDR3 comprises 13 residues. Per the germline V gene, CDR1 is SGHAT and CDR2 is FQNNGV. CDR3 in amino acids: CASSRAGPTEAFF. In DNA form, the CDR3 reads TGTGCCAGCAGCAGGGCGGGGCCCACTGAAGCTTTCTTT.

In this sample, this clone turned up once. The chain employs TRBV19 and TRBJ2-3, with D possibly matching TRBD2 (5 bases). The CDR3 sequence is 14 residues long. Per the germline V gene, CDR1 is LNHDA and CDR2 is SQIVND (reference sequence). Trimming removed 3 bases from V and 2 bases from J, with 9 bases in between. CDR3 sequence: CASSIREHTDTQYF. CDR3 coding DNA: TGTGCCAGTAGTATTAGGGAGCACACAGATACGCAGTATTTT.

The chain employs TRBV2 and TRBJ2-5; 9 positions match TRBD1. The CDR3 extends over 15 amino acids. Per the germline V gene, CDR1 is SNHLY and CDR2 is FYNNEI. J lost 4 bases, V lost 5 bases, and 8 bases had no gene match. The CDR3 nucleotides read TGTGCCAGCAGTCGCTCGACAGGGGGAGGAGAGACCCAGTACTTC. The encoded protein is CASSRSTGGGETQYF.

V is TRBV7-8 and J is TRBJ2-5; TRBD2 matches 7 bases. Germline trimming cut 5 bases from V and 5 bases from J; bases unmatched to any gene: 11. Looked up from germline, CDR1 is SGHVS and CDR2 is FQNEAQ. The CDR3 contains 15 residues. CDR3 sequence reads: CASSGRGPGGETQYF. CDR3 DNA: TGTGCCAGCAGCGGCCGTGGCCCCGGGGGGGAGACCCAGTACTTC. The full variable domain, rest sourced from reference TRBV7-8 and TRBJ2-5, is GAGVSQSPRYKVAKRGQDVALRCDPISGHVSLFWYQQALGQGPEFLTYFQNEAQLDKSGLPSDRFFAERPEGSVSTLKIQRTQQEDSAVYLCASSGRGPGGETQYFGPGTRLLVL.

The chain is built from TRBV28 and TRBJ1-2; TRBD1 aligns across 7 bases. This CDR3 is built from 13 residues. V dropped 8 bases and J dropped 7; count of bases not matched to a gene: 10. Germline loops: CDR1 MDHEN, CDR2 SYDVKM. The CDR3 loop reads CASRRQGFGGYTF. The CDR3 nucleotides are TGTGCCAGCCGACGACAGGGATTTGGTGGCTACACCTTC.

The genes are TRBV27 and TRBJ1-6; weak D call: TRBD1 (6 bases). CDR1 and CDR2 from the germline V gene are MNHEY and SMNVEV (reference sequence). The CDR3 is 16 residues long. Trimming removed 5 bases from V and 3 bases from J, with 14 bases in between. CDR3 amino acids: CASSPGDLLYNSPLHF. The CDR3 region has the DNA TGTGCCAGCAGTCCAGGGGACCTACTCTATAATTCACCCCTCCACTTT.

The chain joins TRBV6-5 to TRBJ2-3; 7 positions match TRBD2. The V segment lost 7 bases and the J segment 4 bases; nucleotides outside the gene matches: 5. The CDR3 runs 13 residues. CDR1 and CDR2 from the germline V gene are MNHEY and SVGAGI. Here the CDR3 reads CASIAGDADTQYF. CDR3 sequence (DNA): TGTGCCAGCATCGCGGGGGATGCAGATACGCAGTATTTT.

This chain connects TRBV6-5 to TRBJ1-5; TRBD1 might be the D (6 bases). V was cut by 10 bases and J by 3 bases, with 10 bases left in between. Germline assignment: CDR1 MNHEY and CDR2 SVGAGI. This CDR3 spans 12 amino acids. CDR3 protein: CATGQLNQPQHF. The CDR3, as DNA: TGTGCCACCGGACAGCTCAATCAGCCCCAGCATTTT.

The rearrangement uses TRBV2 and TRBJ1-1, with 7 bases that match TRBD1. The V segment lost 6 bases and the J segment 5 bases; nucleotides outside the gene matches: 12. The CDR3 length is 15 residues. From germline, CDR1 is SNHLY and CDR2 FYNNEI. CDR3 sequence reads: CASRATDRVWTEAFF. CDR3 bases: TGTGCCAGCAGAGCAACCGACAGGGTATGGACTGAAGCTTTCTTT.

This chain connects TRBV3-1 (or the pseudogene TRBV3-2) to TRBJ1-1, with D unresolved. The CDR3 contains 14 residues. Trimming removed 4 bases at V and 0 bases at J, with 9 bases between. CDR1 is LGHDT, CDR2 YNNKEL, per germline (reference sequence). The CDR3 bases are TGTGCCAGCAGCCCCGGAGGTATGAACACTGAAGCTTTCTTT. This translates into CASSPGGMNTEAFF.

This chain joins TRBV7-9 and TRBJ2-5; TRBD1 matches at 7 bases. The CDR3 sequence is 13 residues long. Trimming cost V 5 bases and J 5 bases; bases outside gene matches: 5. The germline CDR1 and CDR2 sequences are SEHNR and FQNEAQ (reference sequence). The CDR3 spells CASSHRGLETQYF. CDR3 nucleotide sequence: TGTGCCAGCAGCCACAGGGGCTTGGAGACCCAGTACTTC.

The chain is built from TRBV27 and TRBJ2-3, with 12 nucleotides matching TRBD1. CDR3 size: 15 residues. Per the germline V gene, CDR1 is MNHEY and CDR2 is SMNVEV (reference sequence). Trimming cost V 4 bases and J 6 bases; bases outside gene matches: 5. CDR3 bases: TGTGCCAGCAGTTCTGGGACAGGGGGCCGCGATACGCAGTATTTT. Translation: CASSSGTGGRDTQYF.

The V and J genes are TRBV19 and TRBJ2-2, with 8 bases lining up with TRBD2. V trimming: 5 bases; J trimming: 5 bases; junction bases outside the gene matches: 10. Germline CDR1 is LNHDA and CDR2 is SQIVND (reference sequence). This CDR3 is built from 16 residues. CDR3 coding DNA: TGTGCCAGTAGTCTGACTAGCGTTCGGTTGACCGGGGAGCTGTTTTTT. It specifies CASSLTSVRLTGELFF.

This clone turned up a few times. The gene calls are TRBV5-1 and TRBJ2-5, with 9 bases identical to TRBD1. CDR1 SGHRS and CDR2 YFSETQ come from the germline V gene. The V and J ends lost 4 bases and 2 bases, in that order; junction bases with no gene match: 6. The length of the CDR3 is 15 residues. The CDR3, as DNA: TGCGCCAGCAGCCGGACAGGGGCGGGTCAAGAGACCCAGTACTTC. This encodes CASSRTGAGQETQYF. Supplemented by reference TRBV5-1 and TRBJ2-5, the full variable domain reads KAGVTQTPRYLIKTRGQQVTLSCSPISGHRSVSWYQQTPGQGLQFLFEYFSETQRNKGNFPGRFSGRQFSNSRSEMNVSTLELGDSALYLCASSRTGAGQETQYFGPGTRLLVL.

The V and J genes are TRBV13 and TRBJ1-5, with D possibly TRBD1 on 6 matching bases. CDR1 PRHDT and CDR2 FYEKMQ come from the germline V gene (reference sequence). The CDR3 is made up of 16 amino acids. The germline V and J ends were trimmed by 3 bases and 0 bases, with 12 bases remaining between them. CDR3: CASSLSGDYSNQPQHF. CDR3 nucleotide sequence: TGTGCCAGCAGCTTGTCAGGGGATTATAGCAATCAGCCCCAGCATTTT. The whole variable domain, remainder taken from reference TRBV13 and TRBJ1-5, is AAGVIQSPRHLIKEKRETATLKCYPIPRHDTVYWYQQGPGQDPQFLISFYEKMQSDKGSIPDRFSAQQFSDYHSELNMSSLELGDSALYFCASSLSGDYSNQPQHFGDGTRLSIL.

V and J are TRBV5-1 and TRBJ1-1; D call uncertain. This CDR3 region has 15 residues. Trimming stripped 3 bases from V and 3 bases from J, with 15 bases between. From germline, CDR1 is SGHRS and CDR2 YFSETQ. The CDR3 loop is CASSWTPDGDTEAFF. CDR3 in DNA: TGCGCCAGCAGCTGGACTCCCGACGGGGACACTGAAGCTTTCTTT.

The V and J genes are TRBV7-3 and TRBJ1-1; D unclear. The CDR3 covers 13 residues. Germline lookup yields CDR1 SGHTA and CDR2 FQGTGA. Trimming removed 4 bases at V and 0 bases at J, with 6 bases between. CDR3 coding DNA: TGTGCCAGCAGCTCCAGTCTGAACACTGAAGCTTTCTTT. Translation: CASSSSLNTEAFF.

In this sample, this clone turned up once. The CDR3 spells CASSQPTSGGEETQYF. CDR3 sequence (DNA): TGTGCCAGCAGCCAACCCACGAGCGGGGGGGAAGAGACCCAGTACTTC. The J gene is TRBJ2-5, the V gene TRBV7-3, with 10 bases fitting TRBD2. The J segment lost 3 bases and the V segment lost 5 bases, leaving 9 bases of the junction unmatched. CDR1 is SGHTA and CDR2 is FQGTGA in the germline V gene. There are 16 residues in the CDR3.

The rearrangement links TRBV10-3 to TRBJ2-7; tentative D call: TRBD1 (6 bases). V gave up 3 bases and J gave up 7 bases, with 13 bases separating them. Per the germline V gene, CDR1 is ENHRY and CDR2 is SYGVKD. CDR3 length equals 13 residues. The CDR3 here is CAISERDTEEQYF. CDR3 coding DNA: TGTGCCATCAGTGAAAGGGACACCGAGGAGCAGTACTTC.

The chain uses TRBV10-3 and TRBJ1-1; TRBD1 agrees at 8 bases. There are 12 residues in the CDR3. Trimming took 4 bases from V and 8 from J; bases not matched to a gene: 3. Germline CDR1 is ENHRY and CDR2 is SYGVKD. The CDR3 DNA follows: TGTGCCATCAGTGGAGGGGACAGGGAAGCTTTCTTT. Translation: CAISGGDREAFF.

CDR3 nucleotides: TGTGCCAGCAGCCGGCGGACTGCCCTGTACTCTGGAAACACCATATATTTT. Amino acids: CASSRRTALYSGNTIYF. The rearrangement joins TRBV13 to TRBJ1-3; the D is unclear. The V end lost 5 bases, the J end lost 0 bases, and 17 bases lay between the germline ends. Germline V CDR1 and CDR2: PRHDT, FYEKMQ (reference sequence). The CDR3 spans 17 residues. Looking up the rest from reference TRBV13 and TRBJ1-3 gives the full variable domain: AAGVIQSPRHLIKEKRETATLKCYPIPRHDTVYWYQQGPGQDPQFLISFYEKMQSDKGSIPDRFSAQQFSDYHSELNMSSLELGDSALYFCASSRRTALYSGNTIYFGEGSWLTVV.

CDR3 DNA: TGTGCCACCAGGGGAAGGGACAGGGAAAGGAACACCATATATTTT. Translation gives CATRGRDRERNTIYF. The chain uses TRBV24-1 and TRBJ1-3, with TRBD1 identical over 9 bases. Germline V lookup: CDR1 KGHDR, CDR2 SFDVKD. After removal of 7 bases from V and 7 bases from J, the junction contained 10 bases not matched to a gene. The CDR3 totals 15 residues.

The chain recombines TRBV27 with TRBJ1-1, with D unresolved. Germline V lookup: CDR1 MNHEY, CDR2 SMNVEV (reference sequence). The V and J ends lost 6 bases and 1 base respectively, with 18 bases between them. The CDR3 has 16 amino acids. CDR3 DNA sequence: TGTGCCAGCAGCACCCGACTTGGCTCCTCGAACACTGAAGCTTTCTTT. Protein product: CASSTRLGSSNTEAFF.

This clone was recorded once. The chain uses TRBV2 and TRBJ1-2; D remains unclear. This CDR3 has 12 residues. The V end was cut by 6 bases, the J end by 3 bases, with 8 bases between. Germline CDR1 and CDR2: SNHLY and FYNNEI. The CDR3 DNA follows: TGTGCCAGCAGCAGAGAGGACTATGGCTACACCTTC. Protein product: CASSREDYGYTF.

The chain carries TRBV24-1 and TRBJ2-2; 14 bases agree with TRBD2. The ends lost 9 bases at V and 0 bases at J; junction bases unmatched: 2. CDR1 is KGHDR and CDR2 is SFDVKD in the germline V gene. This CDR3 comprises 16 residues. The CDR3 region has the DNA TGTGCCACCCAGGGACTAGCGGGGGCGAACACCGGGGAGCTGTTTTTT. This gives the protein CATQGLAGANTGELFF.

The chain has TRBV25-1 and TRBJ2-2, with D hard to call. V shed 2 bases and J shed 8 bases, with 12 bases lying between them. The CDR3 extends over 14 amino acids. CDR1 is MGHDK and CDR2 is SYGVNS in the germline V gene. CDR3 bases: TGTGCCAGCAGTGAACGCGGTGGCGTAGGGGAGCTGTTTTTT. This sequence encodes CASSERGGVGELFF.

The CDR3 region has the DNA TGTGCCAGCAGCCAACAAGAGACCCAGTACTTC. Translating it yields CASSQQETQYF. The V and J genes are TRBV7-2 and TRBJ2-5; D is unresolved. This CDR3 is built from 11 residues. V was shortened by 5 bases and J by 2 bases, with 3 bases between the two germline ends. CDR1 and CDR2 (germline): SGHTA, FQGNSA.